One and the same sample provided the 9 T cell receptor beta chains below, sequenced in a study of blood T cell repertoires in COVID-19. Only in-frame clones appear in the TCRdb table, and some are missing; sequencing was by immunoSEQ multiplex PCR. Of roughly 230,000 clones in the sample, under 90% were seen once. Material for sequencing was PBMCs or T cells enriched from blood (not recorded which). The receptors derive from a woman aged 25-40 years with acute COVID-19.

The chain carries TRBV24-1 and TRBJ2-1; D is unclear. The CDR3 is 13 amino acids. Looked up from germline, CDR1 is KGHDR and CDR2 is SFDVKD. V was trimmed by 0 bases and J by 4 bases, leaving 3 bases between them. CDR3 region: CATSDLRYNEQFF. The CDR3 region has the DNA TGTGCCACCAGTGATTTGCGGTACAATGAGCAGTTCTTC.

This rearrangement joins TRBV7-2 to TRBJ1-2; weak D call: TRBD1 (5 bases). Germline V CDR1 and CDR2: SGHTA, FQGNSA. This CDR3 is 14 amino acids long. Trimming took 1 base from V and 2 from J, leaving 8 bases between them. The CDR3 DNA follows: TGTGCCAGCAGCTTAGTGCAGGGCAACTATGGCTACACCTTC. This gives the protein CASSLVQGNYGYTF.

V and J are TRBV5-1 and TRBJ2-1; 7 bases line up with TRBD1. The CDR3 consists of 12 residues. From germline, CDR1 is SGHRS and CDR2 YFSETQ. J was trimmed by 13 bases and V by 4 bases; bases with no gene match: 8. CDR3 loop: CASSQGVSDQFF. The CDR3 nucleotides read TGCGCCAGCAGCCAGGGGGTATCGGACCAGTTCTTC.

The chain couples TRBV25-1 to TRBJ1-1, with D hard to call. The CDR3 totals 15 residues. V lost 8 bases and J 6 bases, leaving 22 bases between the germline ends. Germline CDR1 reads MGHDK; CDR2 reads SYGVNS. The CDR3 reads CASHNGNVRQPEAFF. The CDR3 DNA reads as TGTGCCAGCCACAACGGGAATGTGCGGCAGCCTGAAGCTTTCTTT.

This rearrangement joins TRBV2 to TRBJ2-2; D gene unclear. The V gene's germline CDR1 is SNHLY and CDR2 FYNNEI. V shed 7 bases and J shed 0 bases, with 9 bases lying between them. This CDR3 is 14 amino acids long. CDR3 sequence reads: CASTPDSNTGELFF. The CDR3 region has the DNA TGTGCCAGCACCCCAGACTCGAACACCGGGGAGCTGTTTTTT.

The chain couples TRBV19 to TRBJ1-5, with TRBD1 matching 8 bases. The CDR3 is 18 amino acids. The germline V gene encodes CDR1 LNHDA and CDR2 SQIVND (reference sequence). J was trimmed by 0 bases and V by 10 bases; bases with no gene match: 17. The CDR3 here is CATSPGQGRSYSNQPQHF. The CDR3, as DNA: TGTGCCACCTCGCCTGGACAGGGCCGTTCATATAGCAATCAGCCCCAGCATTTT.

CDR3 coding DNA: TGCGCCAGCACCCTCATGGGCACTTACTCTGGAAACACCATATATTTT. This gives the protein CASTLMGTYSGNTIYF. The J gene is TRBJ1-3, the V gene TRBV5-1; D call uncertain. The V gene lost 6 bases and the J gene lost 0 bases, with 16 bases spanning the gap. The CDR3 is 16 residues long. Germline CDR1 is SGHRS and CDR2 is YFSETQ.

This rearrangement joins TRBV5-4 to TRBJ1-2, with no clear D. Germline lookup yields CDR1 SGHNT and CDR2 YYREEE (reference sequence). This CDR3 region has 15 residues. V lost 2 bases and J 0 bases, leaving 11 bases between the germline ends. The CDR3 sequence is CASSFYTTSNYGYTF. The CDR3 nucleotides read TGTGCCAGCAGCTTTTACACAACCTCTAACTATGGCTACACCTTC.

The V and J genes are TRBV19 and TRBJ1-1, with TRBD1 matching over 8 bases. This CDR3 spans 13 amino acids. From germline, CDR1 is LNHDA and CDR2 SQIVND (reference sequence). Losses at the gene ends were 10 bases for V and 1 base for J; bases not matched to a gene: 5. The CDR3 DNA follows: TGTGCCACCCGACAGGGGCAGAACACTGAAGCTTTCTTT. Translating it yields CATRQGQNTEAFF.